This T cell receptor (beta chain) is drawn from a study of shared clonotypes between healthy human individuals. Background on the study: Donors had three CD4 naive, three CD4 memory, two CD8 naive and one CD8 memory plate apiece. Points from the study as a whole: Roughly 5% of naive CD4 clonotypes were shared across four donors. Clonotypes shared by all four sorted-subset donors had higher generation probabilities than non-shared clonotypes.

The naive CD8 fraction comprised CD45RO-negative cells positively selected for CCR7 and excluded terminally differentiated effector memory CD45RA+ cells. Those who donated were healthy HIV-negative adults, with no recent acute infections or vaccinations reported. Worth noting for this clone: Its antigen is unidentified.

The ends were cut back, 6 bases at V and 5 bases at J, with 20 bases in the middle. This CDR3 is 15 amino acids long. Germline CDR1 is MDHEN and CDR2 is SYDVKM. Profiling relied on immunoSEQ multiplex PCR, and the TCRdb table lists in-frame clones only, not all of them. This repertoire shows millions of clones, 85% to 95% found once; its top ten account for 1.5% to 2%. This clonotype was obtained from a man younger than 30 in good health. Some clones in this sample may be carry-over from other donors' samples. Material for sequencing was naive CD8+ T cells from PBMCs. The gene calls are TRBV28 and TRBJ2-7, with D possibly TRBD2 on 5 matching bases. CDR3 region: CASRPSPSSAHEQYF. The CDR3 region has the DNA TGTGCCAGCAGACCCTCGCCAAGTAGCGCCCACGAGCAGTACTTC.